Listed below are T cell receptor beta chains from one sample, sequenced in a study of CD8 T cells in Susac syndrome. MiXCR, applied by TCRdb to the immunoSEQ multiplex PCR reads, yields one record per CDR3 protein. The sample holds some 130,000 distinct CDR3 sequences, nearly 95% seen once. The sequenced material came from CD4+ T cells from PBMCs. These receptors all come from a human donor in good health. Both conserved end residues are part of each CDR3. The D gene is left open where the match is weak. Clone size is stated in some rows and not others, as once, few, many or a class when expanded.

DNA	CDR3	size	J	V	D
TGTGCCAGCAGTACCCTTCAGAATAACTATGGCTACACCTTC	CASSTLQNNYGYTF	.	TRBJ1-2	TRBV27	.
TGCGCCAGCAGCGGTGGTTTGGACGAGCAGTACTTC	CASSGGLDEQYF	.	TRBJ2-7	TRBV5-1	.
TGCAGTGCTGGCCCCTCTCGGACAGGGGGCTACGAGCAGTACTTC	CSAGPSRTGGYEQYF	.	TRBJ2-7	TRBV20-1	TRBD1
TGTGCCAGCAGCTTCGTGGCGACACCTGGAAACACCATATATTTT	CASSFVATPGNTIYF	.	TRBJ1-3	TRBV2	.
TGTGCCAGTAAGCCCGGGACTAGGGGAGCCACCGGGGAGCTGTTTTTT	CASKPGTRGATGELFF	once	TRBJ2-2	TRBV19	TRBD2
TGTGCCAGCAGCTTAGCCCTAGCGGCCGGGGCCGGGGAGCTGTTTTTT	CASSLALAAGAGELFF	.	TRBJ2-2	TRBV7-9	TRBD2
TGTGCCAGCAGCCCTAGGGCTGACTCTGGGGCCAACGTCCTGACTTTC	CASSPRADSGANVLTF	once	TRBJ2-6	TRBV4-2	.
TGTGCCAGCAGCCAATCCGCAGGTGGGGCTTTCTTT	CASSQSAGGAFF	.	TRBJ1-1	TRBV3-1	.
TGCAGCGTTTACTCAACCGGAGGGGGCAGGCTAGCCAAAAACATTCAGTACTTC	CSVYSTGGGRLAKNIQYF	.	TRBJ2-4	TRBV29-1	.
TGTGCCAGCAGCCGCCCGGCGGGGGTCAAGACCCAGTACTTC	CASSRPAGVKTQYF	.	TRBJ2-5	TRBV7-2	TRBD2